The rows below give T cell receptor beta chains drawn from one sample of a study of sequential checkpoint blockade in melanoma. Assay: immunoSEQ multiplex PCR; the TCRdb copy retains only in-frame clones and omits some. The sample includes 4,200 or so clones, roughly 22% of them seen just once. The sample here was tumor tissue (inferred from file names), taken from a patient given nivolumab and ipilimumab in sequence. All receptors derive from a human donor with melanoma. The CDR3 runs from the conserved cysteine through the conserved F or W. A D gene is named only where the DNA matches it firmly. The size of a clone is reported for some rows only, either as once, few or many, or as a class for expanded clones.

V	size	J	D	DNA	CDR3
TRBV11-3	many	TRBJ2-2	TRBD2	TGTGCCAGCAGCTCCGAAGCGGGGGGGCCCGGGGAGCTGTTTTTT	CASSSEAGGPGELFF
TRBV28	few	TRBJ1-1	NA	TGTGCCAGCACTCCACCGGAAAGGTCCCGAACTGAAGCTTTCTTT	CASTPPERSRTEAFF
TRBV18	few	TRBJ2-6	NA	TGTGCCAGCTCACCATACAGGACTGGGGCCAACGTCCTGACTTTC	CASSPYRTGANVLTF
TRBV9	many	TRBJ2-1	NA	TGTGCCAGCAGCGTATTACCGGGGCCCGACAATGAGCAGTTCTTC	CASSVLPGPDNEQFF
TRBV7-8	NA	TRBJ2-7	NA	TGTGCCAGCAGCCCCCGGGCCGTCTACGAGCAGTACTTC	CASSPRAVYEQYF
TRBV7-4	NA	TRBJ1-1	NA	TGTGCCTGCGAGGGACGGAGGAACACTGAAGCTTTCTTT	CACEGRRNTEAFF
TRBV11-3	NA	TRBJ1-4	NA	TGTGCCAGCAGCTGGGGGGGGGCCGAGAATGAAAAACTGTTTTTT	CASSWGGAENEKLFF
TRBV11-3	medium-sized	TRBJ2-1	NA	TGTGCCAGCAGCTTAAAGTTTAGCTCTCCGCAACTTCACTACAATGAGCAGTTCTTC	CASSLKFSSPQLHYNEQFF
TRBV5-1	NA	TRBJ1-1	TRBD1	TGCGCCAGCAGCACCGGACAGGAGAAGAACACTGAAGCTTTCTTT	CASSTGQEKNTEAFF
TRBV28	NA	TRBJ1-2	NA	TGTGCCAGTCTTTCAACTTCGACTAACTATGGCTACACCTTC	CASLSTSTNYGYTF
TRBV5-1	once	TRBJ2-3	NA	TGCGCCAGCAGCCTGAAGGAGGGGGGGCGACTCGATACGCAGTATTTT	CASSLKEGGRLDTQYF
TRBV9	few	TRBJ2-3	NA	TGTGCCAGCAGCGTGCACCAGGGAAGCACAGATACGCAGTATTTT	CASSVHQGSTDTQYF
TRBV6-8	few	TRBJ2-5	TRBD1	TGTGCCAGCACAACCGGGACAGGGGACGAGACCCAGTACTTC	CASTTGTGDETQYF
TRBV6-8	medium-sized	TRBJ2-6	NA	TGTGCCAGCAGTCCAGTGACCTCTGGGGCCAACGTCCTGACTTTC	CASSPVTSGANVLTF
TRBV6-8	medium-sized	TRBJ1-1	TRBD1	TGTGCCAGCAGATCTGACAGGGCGGAGTCAGGTCCTGAAGCTTTCTTT	CASRSDRAESGPEAFF
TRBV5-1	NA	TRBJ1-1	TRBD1	TGCGCCAGCAGCTTGGTACAGGGGAGTAGAACGAACACTGAAGCTTTCTTT	CASSLVQGSRTNTEAFF
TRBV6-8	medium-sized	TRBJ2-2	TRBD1	TGTGCCAGCAGTGACAGGGACACCGGGGAGCTGTTTTTT	CASSDRDTGELFF
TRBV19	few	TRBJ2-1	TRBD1	TGTGCCAGTAGTATACGTGTCCCGGGACAGATTAGCTCCTACAATGAGCAGTTCTTC	CASSIRVPGQISSYNEQFF
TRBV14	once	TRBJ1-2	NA	TGTGCCAGCAGCCAAGATCCCTTGGGACGGACAAACTATGGCTACACCTTC	CASSQDPLGRTNYGYTF
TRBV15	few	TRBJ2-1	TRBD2	TGTGCCACCAGCAGAGATTCCGGACTAGCGGGGGGAAATGAGCAGTTCTTC	CATSRDSGLAGGNEQFF
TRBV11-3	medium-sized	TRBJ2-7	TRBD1	TGTGCCAGCAGCTATCGTCCGACAGTACAGGGGGAGCAGTACTTC	CASSYRPTVQGEQYF
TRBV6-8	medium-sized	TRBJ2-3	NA	TGTGCCAGCAGTTACGTGGCAGGTGCTAGCACAGATACGCAGTATTTT	CASSYVAGASTDTQYF
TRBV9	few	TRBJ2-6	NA	TGTGCCAGCAGCTCGGGCCAGGCTGGGGCCAACGTCCTGACTTTC	CASSSGQAGANVLTF
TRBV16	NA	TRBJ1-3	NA	TGTGCCAGCAGCACCTGGACCCGAAACACCATATATTTT	CASSTWTRNTIYF
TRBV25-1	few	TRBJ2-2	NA	TGTGCGGTCCTAGGGACTAACACCGGGGAGCTGTTTTTT	CAVLGTNTGELFF
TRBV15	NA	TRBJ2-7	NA	TGTGCCACCAGCAGAGATCTGGGATCCTACGAGCAGTACTTC	CATSRDLGSYEQYF
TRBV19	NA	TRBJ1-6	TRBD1	TGTGCCAGTAGGCCGGGACAGACAGTATCAAATTCACCCCTCCACTTT	CASRPGQTVSNSPLHF
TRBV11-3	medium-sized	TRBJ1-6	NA	TGTGCCAGCGAACAGGGCACCTATAATTCACCCCTCCACTTT	CASEQGTYNSPLHF
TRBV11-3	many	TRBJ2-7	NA	TGTGCCAGCAGCCGAGTGGAAGAGTCCTACGAGCAGTACTTC	CASSRVEESYEQYF
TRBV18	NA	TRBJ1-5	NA	TGTGCCAGCTCACCTAACAGGAATCAGCCCCAGCATTTT	CASSPNRNQPQHF
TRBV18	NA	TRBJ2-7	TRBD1	TGTGCCAGCTCACCCGAGACAGGGGCTAACTACGAGCAGTACTTC	CASSPETGANYEQYF
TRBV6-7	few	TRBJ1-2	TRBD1	TGTGCCAGCAACAGGGGGGATGGCTACACCTTC	CASNRGDGYTF
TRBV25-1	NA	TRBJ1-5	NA	TGTGCCAGCAGTTCTACAGGGACCAATCAGCCCCAGCATTTT	CASSSTGTNQPQHF
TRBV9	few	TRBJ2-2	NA	TGTGCCAGCAGCGCCACCGAGGAGCGGACCGGGGAGCTGTTTTTT	CASSATEERTGELFF
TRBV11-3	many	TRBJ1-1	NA	TGTGCCAGCAGCTTAACCAGGGACGGTTCTGAAGCTTTCTTT	CASSLTRDGSEAFF
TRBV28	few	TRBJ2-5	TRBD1	TGTGCCGCCCGGGACAGGGGGCGGTTTGGAGAGACCCAGTACTTC	CAARDRGRFGETQYF
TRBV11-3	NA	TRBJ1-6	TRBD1	TGTGCCAGCAGCTTGATGGGACAGGGACAATCACCCCTCCACTTT	CASSLMGQGQSPLHF
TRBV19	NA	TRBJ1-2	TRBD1	TGTGCCATCAGGATTTTTGGACAGGGAAACTATGGCTACACCTTC	CAIRIFGQGNYGYTF
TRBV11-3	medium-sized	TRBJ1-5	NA	TGTGCCAGCAGCTTTCAAGGGGTCAATCAGCCCCAGCATTTT	CASSFQGVNQPQHF
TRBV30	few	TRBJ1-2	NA	TGTGCCTGGAGCGCCCTCCGGATCTATGGCTACACCTTC	CAWSALRIYGYTF
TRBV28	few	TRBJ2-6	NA	TGTGCCAGCAGTAGCCCTGTTGGGGCCAACGTCCTGACTTTC	CASSSPVGANVLTF
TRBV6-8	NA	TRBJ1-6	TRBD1	TGTGCCAGCAGTGACAGGGATAATTCACCCCTCCACTTT	CASSDRDNSPLHF
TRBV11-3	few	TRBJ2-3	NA	TGTGCCAGCAGCGCATATAGTGGGGCCGGGGATACGCAGTATTTT	CASSAYSGAGDTQYF
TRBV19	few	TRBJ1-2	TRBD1	TGTGCCAGTAGTATGAGCCCGGGACAGGGCTTCTATGGCTACACCTTC	CASSMSPGQGFYGYTF
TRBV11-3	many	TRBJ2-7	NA	TGTGCCAGCAGCTTCGACAGTACCTACCACGAGCAGTACTTC	CASSFDSTYHEQYF
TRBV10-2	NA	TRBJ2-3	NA	TGCGCCAGCACATCGGAATTCACAGATACGCAGTATTTT	CASTSEFTDTQYF
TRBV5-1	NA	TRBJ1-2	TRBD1	TGCGCCAGCAGCTTTGACAGGGATGGATATGGCTACACCTTC	CASSFDRDGYGYTF
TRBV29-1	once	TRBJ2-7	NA	TGCAGCGTTGGGGATACCGGCTACGAGCAGTACTTC	CSVGDTGYEQYF
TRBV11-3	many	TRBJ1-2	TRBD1	TGTGCCAGCAGCCGAGCAGGGGGTCCCTATGGCTACACCTTC	CASSRAGGPYGYTF
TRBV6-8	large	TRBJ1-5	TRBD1	TGTGCCAGCAGCCCCGGGGGACAGGCAGAGACAATTAATCAGCCCCAGCATTTT	CASSPGGQAETINQPQHF
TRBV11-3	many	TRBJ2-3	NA	TGTGCCAGCAGCTCTGCGTTAATCACAGATACGCAGTATTTT	CASSSALITDTQYF
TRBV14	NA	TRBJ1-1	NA	TGTGCCAGCAGCCACCAAAGCGGGGTCATGAACACTGAAGCTTTCTTT	CASSHQSGVMNTEAFF
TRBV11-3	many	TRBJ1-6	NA	TGTGCCAGCAGCTTAGATCCGTTTAATTCACCCCTCCACTTT	CASSLDPFNSPLHF
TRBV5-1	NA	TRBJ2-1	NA	TGCGCCAGCAGCTTGGCCGGTGGAAACAATGAGCAGTTCTTC	CASSLAGGNNEQFF
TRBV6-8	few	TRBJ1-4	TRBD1	TGTGCCAGCAGTTACGGCGGGACAGGGGCAGCAACTAATGAAAAACTGTTTTTT	CASSYGGTGAATNEKLFF